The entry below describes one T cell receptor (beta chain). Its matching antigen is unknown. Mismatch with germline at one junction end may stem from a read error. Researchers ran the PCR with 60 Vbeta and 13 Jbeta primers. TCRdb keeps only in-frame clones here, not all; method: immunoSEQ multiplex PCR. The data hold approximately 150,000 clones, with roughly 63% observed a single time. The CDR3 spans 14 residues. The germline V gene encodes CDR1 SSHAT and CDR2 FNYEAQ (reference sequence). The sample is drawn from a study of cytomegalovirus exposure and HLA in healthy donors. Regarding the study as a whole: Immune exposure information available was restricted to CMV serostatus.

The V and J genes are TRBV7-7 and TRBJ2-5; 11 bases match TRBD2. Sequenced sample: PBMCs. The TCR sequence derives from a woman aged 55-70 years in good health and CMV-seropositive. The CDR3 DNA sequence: TGTGCTAGCAGCCCTAGCGGGAGGACAGAGACCCAGTACTTC. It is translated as CASSPSGRTETQYF. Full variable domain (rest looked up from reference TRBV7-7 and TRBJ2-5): GAGVSQSPRYKVTKRGQDVTLRCDPISSHATLYWYQQALGQGPEFLTYFNYEAQPDKSGLPSDRFSAERPEGSISTLTIQRTEQRDSAMYRCASSPSGRTETQYFGPGTRLLVL.